These 19 T cell receptor beta chains were all obtained from the same sample, sequenced in a study of blood T cell repertoires in COVID-19. TCRdb's table, derived via immunoSEQ multiplex PCR, lists solely in-frame clones and lacks some. Of some 78,000 clones listed, 86% are singletons. The sequenced sample consisted of peripheral blood. The receptors derive from a man aged 45-65 years with active or convalescent COVID-19.

V gene TRBV11-2 combines with J gene TRBJ1-1; maybe TRBD1 (5 bases). Trimming pared 4 bases from V and 3 bases from J, leaving 15 bases between. The CDR3 is made up of 15 amino acids. Looked up from germline, CDR1 is SGHAT and CDR2 is FQNNGV. CDR3 region: CASSYPGRGDTEAFF. The CDR3 DNA reads as TGTGCCAGCAGCTACCCCGGACGGGGGGACACTGAAGCTTTCTTT.

The V call is TRBV7-9, the J call TRBJ1-1; D gene uncertain. Between the trimmed V and J ends, which lost 5 bases and 5 bases, there was a span of 12 bases. Looked up from germline, CDR1 is SEHNR and CDR2 is FQNEAQ (reference sequence). This CDR3 contains 13 residues. The CDR3 DNA reads TGTGCCAGCAGCCCCGCCACGGGAACTGAAGCTTTCTTT. This gives the protein CASSPATGTEAFF.

This rearrangement joins TRBV4-2 to TRBJ1-5, with 7 bases that match TRBD1. The junction had 0 bases not matched to a gene; V was cut back by 0 bases and J by 1 base. The CDR3 spans 15 residues. The V gene's germline CDR1 is LGHNA and CDR2 YNFKEQ. The CDR3 loop is CASSQDRGSNQPQHF. CDR3 bases: TGTGCCAGCAGCCAAGACAGGGGGAGCAATCAGCCCCAGCATTTT.

This chain uses TRBV28 with TRBJ1-5; 8 bases match TRBD1. V was clipped by 6 bases and J by 2 bases; unmatched bases: 0. The CDR3 runs 13 residues. Per germline, CDR1 MDHEN and CDR2 SYDVKM. CDR3 sequence reads: CASRTGGNQPQHF. The CDR3 DNA reads as TGTGCCAGCAGGACAGGGGGCAATCAGCCCCAGCATTTT.

Points on this clone: This sample also contains other DNA sequences that code for the same CDR3. This chain joins TRBV5-1 and TRBJ2-3; D possibly corresponds to TRBD1 (6 bases). Germline V gives CDR1 SGHRS, CDR2 YFSETQ. The CDR3 length is 13 residues. V was trimmed by 4 bases and J by 4 bases, leaving 10 bases between them. CDR3 bases: TGCGCCAGCAGCCCCCAGGGGCCAGATACGCAGTATTTT. It encodes CASSPQGPDTQYF.

This chain uses TRBV18 with TRBJ2-5, with unresolved D. The CDR3 sequence is 11 residues long. Per the germline V gene, CDR1 is KGHSH and CDR2 is LQKENI. V shed 4 bases and J shed 3 bases, with 3 bases lying between them. The CDR3 loop is CASSLEETQYF. The DNA of the CDR3 is TGTGCCAGCTCACTCGAAGAGACCCAGTACTTC.

CDR3 DNA sequence: TGTGCCAGCAGCGGGGGAGGGGAGGGCAATCAGCCCCAGCATTTT. This translates into CASSGGGEGNQPQHF. The chain employs TRBV28 and TRBJ1-5; a weak D match, TRBD1 (5 bases). Trimming shortened V by 6 bases and J by 2 bases, and 14 bases separated the two germline ends. Germline V CDR1 and CDR2: MDHEN, SYDVKM. This CDR3 region has 15 residues.

This chain links TRBV3-1 (or the pseudogene TRBV3-2) with TRBJ1-1, with TRBD1 as a possible D gene (6 bases). The CDR3 sequence is 13 residues long. The V end lost 3 bases, the J end lost 7 bases, and 12 bases lay between the germline ends. The germline CDR1 and CDR2 sequences are LGHDT and YNNKEL (reference sequence). CDR3 DNA: TGTGCCAGCAGCCAGATACAGGGAGTTGAAGCTTTCTTT. Protein: CASSQIQGVEAFF.

The J gene is TRBJ1-1, the V gene TRBV5-8; the match to TRBD1 covers 10 bases. J was trimmed by 8 bases and V by 0 bases; bases with no gene match: 4. Germline V gene data show CDR1 as SGHTS and CDR2 as YDEGEE. This CDR3 region has 14 residues. The DNA for the CDR3 is TGTGCCAGCAGCTTGGGACAGGGGGCCGGAGAAGCTTTCTTT. It yields the protein CASSLGQGAGEAFF.

This chain connects TRBV25-1 to TRBJ1-6, with 10 bases matching TRBD1. After removal of 8 bases from V and 9 bases from J, the junction contained 4 bases not matched to a gene. The CDR3 length is 13 residues. The germline V gene has CDR1 MGHDK and CDR2 SYGVNS. CDR3 residues: CASEGQGTSPLHF. CDR3 coding DNA: TGTGCCAGCGAGGGACAGGGGACTTCACCCCTCCACTTT.

The V gene is TRBV5-1, the J gene TRBJ1-5; 8 nucleotides agree with TRBD1. This CDR3 region has 16 residues. V lost 3 bases to trimming and J lost 4 bases; unmatched junction nucleotides: 9. Germline V gives CDR1 SGHRS, CDR2 YFSETQ. CDR3 coding DNA: TGCGCCAGCAGCTGGGGCGACAGGGGTCTTAATCAGCCCCAGCATTTT. Residues: CASSWGDRGLNQPQHF.

This clone appeared a single time. The chain links TRBV27 to TRBJ2-5; D call uncertain. Trimming removed 7 bases from V and 2 bases from J, with 11 bases in between. This CDR3 region has 13 residues. Germline lookup yields CDR1 MNHEY and CDR2 SMNVEV (reference sequence). CDR3 amino acids: CASTPGKQETQYF. CDR3 nucleotide sequence: TGTGCCAGCACGCCAGGAAAACAAGAGACCCAGTACTTC.

The J gene is TRBJ2-5, the V gene TRBV12-3 or TRBV12-4; 7 nucleotides agree with TRBD1. CDR3 length equals 13 residues. The trim removed 4 bases at V and 5 bases at J, leaving 4 bases unmatched. The CDR3 protein is CASSSSRGETQYF. In DNA form, the CDR3 reads TGTGCCAGCAGTTCAAGCAGGGGGGAGACCCAGTACTTC.

The chain joins TRBV19 to TRBJ2-3; weak D call: TRBD2 (6 bases). The CDR3 has 14 amino acids. Trimming shortened V by 3 bases and J by 4 bases, and 11 bases separated the two germline ends. Germline loops: CDR1 LNHDA, CDR2 SQIVND (reference sequence). CDR3 nucleotides: TGTGCCAGTAGTATCTCGGGGGTTGCAGATACGCAGTATTTT. Its protein is CASSISGVADTQYF.

The CDR3 protein is CASSPMQGNEQFF. The CDR3, as DNA: TGTGCCAGCAGTCCTATGCAGGGTAATGAGCAGTTCTTC. The J gene is TRBJ2-1, the V gene TRBV28, with TRBD1 as a possible D gene (5 bases). CDR3 length equals 13 residues. V lost 5 bases and J 7 bases, leaving 12 bases between the germline ends. The germline gives CDR1 MDHEN, CDR2 SYDVKM.

The chain couples TRBV7-2 to TRBJ1-1; possibly TRBD1 for D (5 bases). V was cut by 8 bases and J by 3 bases, with 13 bases left in between. Germline V gives CDR1 SGHTA, CDR2 FQGNSA. This CDR3 region has 13 residues. The CDR3 bases are TGTGCCAGCCTACAGGCGACCCACACTGAAGCTTTCTTT. Translated: CASLQATHTEAFF.

The J gene is TRBJ1-5, the V gene TRBV19; 7 nucleotides match TRBD1. This CDR3 contains 16 residues. Germline CDR1 reads LNHDA; CDR2 reads SQIVND (reference sequence). With 4 bases clipped from V and 4 bases from J, the junction kept 10 bases outside the gene matches. CDR3 nucleotide sequence: TGTGCCAGTAGTAGGGAACAGGGGACCCCGAATCAGCCCCAGCATTTT. Amino acids: CASSREQGTPNQPQHF.

The rearrangement uses TRBV19 and TRBJ1-3, with D possibly matching TRBD1 (6 bases). CDR1 and CDR2 (germline): LNHDA, SQIVND (reference sequence). The CDR3 length is 14 residues. The V and J ends lost 6 bases and 3 bases respectively, with 12 bases between them. Here the CDR3 reads CASSRTEGGNTIYF. The CDR3 nucleotides read TGTGCCAGTAGCCGGACAGAGGGTGGAAACACCATATATTTT.

The rearrangement joins TRBV7-9 to TRBJ2-7; TRBD2 is a possible D gene (6 bases). This CDR3 comprises 14 residues. The V gene lost 1 base and the J gene lost 3 bases, with 10 bases spanning the gap. Germline CDR1 SEHNR, CDR2 FQNEAQ (reference sequence). In DNA, the CDR3 is TGTGCCAGCAGCTTAGATTCGGGGGTCTACGAGCAGTACGTC. Translating it yields CASSLDSGVYEQYV.